Listed below are T cell receptor beta chains from one sample, sequenced in a study of blood T cell repertoires in COVID-19. The protocol was immunoSEQ multiplex PCR, while the TCRdb copy is restricted to in-frame clones and leaves out a portion. The profile covers 230,000 or so clones, with roughly 84% appearing a single time and roughly 6.7% taken by the ten largest. The sample comprised PBMCs or T cells enriched from blood (not recorded which). These receptors all come from a woman between 50 and 59 years old who had been exposed to COVID-19. Both conserved end residues are part of each CDR3. The D gene is left open where the match is weak. Not every row has a clone size; where given, it reads once, few, many or a size class.

D,size,V,J,length,CDR3,DNA
-,-,TRBV3-1/TRBV3-2,TRBJ1-5,13,CASGESANQPQHF,TGTGCCAGCGGGGAGAGCGCCAATCAGCCCCAGCATTTT
TRBD1,-,TRBV29-1,TRBJ1-2,14,CSAPEDRDGYGYTF,TGCAGCGCCCCCGAGGACAGGGATGGCTATGGCTACACCTTC
TRBD1,-,TRBV18,TRBJ1-3,17,CASSPPVPGTGRNTIYF,TGTGCCAGCTCACCACCCGTCCCGGGGACAGGTCGAAACACCATATATTTT
TRBD1,-,TRBV5-1,TRBJ2-2,16,CASSPGQGANTGELFF,TGCGCCAGCAGCCCAGGACAGGGGGCGAACACCGGGGAGCTGTTTTTT
-,-,TRBV27,TRBJ2-1,16,CASSLRTDTLRGEQFF,TGTGCCAGCAGTTTGAGGACGGACACCCTTAGGGGTGAGCAGTTCTTC
TRBD1,-,TRBV7-9,TRBJ1-4,14,CASSRQGLGEKLFF,TGTGCCAGCAGCCGACAGGGGTTGGGCGAAAAACTGTTTTTT
-,few,TRBV9,TRBJ2-2,16,CASSVVTPRDTGELFF,TGTGCCAGCAGCGTAGTAACCCCCAGGGACACCGGGGAGCTGTTTTTT
-,-,TRBV7-8,TRBJ1-1,13,CASSEGVGTEAFF,TGTGCCAGCAGCGAGGGGGTTGGAACTGAAGCTTTCTTT
TRBD2,once,TRBV4-1,TRBJ2-1,19,CASSQEGMARGGYRDEQFF,TGCGCCAGCAGCCAAGAAGGCATGGCGCGGGGGGGCTACAGGGATGAGCAGTTCTTC
-,-,TRBV12-3/TRBV12-4,TRBJ1-2,12,CASSLDGESYTF,TGTGCCAGCAGTTTGGATGGGGAGAGCTACACCTTC
TRBD1,-,TRBV6-5,TRBJ2-1,14,CASRGQGRLDEQFF,TGTGCCAGCAGAGGACAGGGGCGCCTAGATGAGCAGTTCTTC
TRBD1,-,TRBV6-1,TRBJ2-5,15,CASSVDRGMRETQYF,TGTGCCAGCAGTGTTGACAGGGGGATGAGGGAGACCCAGTACTTC
TRBD1,-,TRBV7-6,TRBJ2-7,14,CASSFNDRGPEQYF,TGTGCCAGCAGCTTTAACGACAGGGGCCCCGAGCAGTACTTC
TRBD1,-,TRBV9,TRBJ1-2,15,CASSVGATGINGYTF,TGTGCCAGCAGCGTAGGTGCGACAGGGATCAATGGCTACACCTTC
-,-,TRBV20-1,TRBJ1-1,11,CSAPGFDEAFF,TGCAGTGCTCCAGGGTTCGACGAAGCTTTCTTT
-,-,TRBV29-1,TRBJ2-1,13,CSADLRGPLVQFF,TGCAGCGCGGACTTGCGGGGGCCTTTAGTGCAGTTCTTC